The following is a T cell receptor (beta chain) sequence with its context. The data originate from a study of blood T cell repertoires in COVID-19. Study at large: Sites across the United States, Italy and Spain contributed samples from acute and convalescent COVID-19. T cells, B-cell-depleted T cells, or PBMCs provided the cDNA or gDNA that served as material.

As processed by the authors: The authors estimated nucleated cell counts from reference gene primer amplification. Some clones are missing from TCRdb's copy, which holds only in-frame ones; the method was immunoSEQ multiplex PCR. Clone size and V and J calls were adopted from that table, with D and trimming inferred from the DNA. In the table there are about 200,000 clones, 80% of which are singletons. The CDR3 is made up of 17 amino acids. Germline lookup yields CDR1 LGHNT and CDR2 FRNRAP. V dropped 0 bases and J dropped 2 bases, with 14 bases sitting between them. This sequence was found in a man in his 60s with acute or convalescent COVID-19. This sequence joins TRBV12-5 and TRBJ1-5; weak D call: TRBD1 (5 bases). Sequenced material: peripheral blood. CDR3 protein: CASGLVRWGGGNQPQHF. The CDR3 DNA is TGTGCTAGTGGTTTGGTACGATGGGGGGGAGGCAATCAGCCCCAGCATTTT.